This T cell receptor (beta chain) comes out of a study of cytomegalovirus exposure and HLA in healthy donors. The PCR made use of 60 Vbeta and 13 Jbeta primers. Sequencing was performed with immunoSEQ multiplex PCR; in TCRdb, only in-frame clones are kept and a portion is missing. The repertoire holds roughly 130,000 clones, 80% to 90% seen once, with approximately 3% in the top ten. Germline lookup yields CDR1 ENHRY and CDR2 SYGVKD. The CDR3 is made up of 14 amino acids. The TCR comes from a woman between 18 and 29 years old in good health and CMV-seropositive. The V call is TRBV10-3, the J call TRBJ2-5, with 7 bases that match TRBD1. The J call may be wrong; the DNA end is better matched by TRBJ2-7. Material: PBMCs. CDR3 in amino acids: CATHQTGSSYEQYF. CDR3 DNA sequence: TGTGCCACACACCAGACAGGGAGCTCCTACGAGCAGTACTTC.